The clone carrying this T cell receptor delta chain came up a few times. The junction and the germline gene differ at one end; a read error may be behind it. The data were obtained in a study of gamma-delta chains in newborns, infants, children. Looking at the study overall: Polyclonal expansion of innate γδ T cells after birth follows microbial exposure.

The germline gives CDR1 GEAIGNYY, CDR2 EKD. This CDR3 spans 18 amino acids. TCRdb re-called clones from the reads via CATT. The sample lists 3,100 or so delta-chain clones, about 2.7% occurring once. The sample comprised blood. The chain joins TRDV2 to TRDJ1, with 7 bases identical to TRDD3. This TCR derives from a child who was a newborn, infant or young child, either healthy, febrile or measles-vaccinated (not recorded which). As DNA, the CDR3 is TGTGCCTGTGACGGGATCAATACTGAGGGATACCGAAACGATAAACTCACCTTT. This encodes CACDGINTEGYRNDKLTF.